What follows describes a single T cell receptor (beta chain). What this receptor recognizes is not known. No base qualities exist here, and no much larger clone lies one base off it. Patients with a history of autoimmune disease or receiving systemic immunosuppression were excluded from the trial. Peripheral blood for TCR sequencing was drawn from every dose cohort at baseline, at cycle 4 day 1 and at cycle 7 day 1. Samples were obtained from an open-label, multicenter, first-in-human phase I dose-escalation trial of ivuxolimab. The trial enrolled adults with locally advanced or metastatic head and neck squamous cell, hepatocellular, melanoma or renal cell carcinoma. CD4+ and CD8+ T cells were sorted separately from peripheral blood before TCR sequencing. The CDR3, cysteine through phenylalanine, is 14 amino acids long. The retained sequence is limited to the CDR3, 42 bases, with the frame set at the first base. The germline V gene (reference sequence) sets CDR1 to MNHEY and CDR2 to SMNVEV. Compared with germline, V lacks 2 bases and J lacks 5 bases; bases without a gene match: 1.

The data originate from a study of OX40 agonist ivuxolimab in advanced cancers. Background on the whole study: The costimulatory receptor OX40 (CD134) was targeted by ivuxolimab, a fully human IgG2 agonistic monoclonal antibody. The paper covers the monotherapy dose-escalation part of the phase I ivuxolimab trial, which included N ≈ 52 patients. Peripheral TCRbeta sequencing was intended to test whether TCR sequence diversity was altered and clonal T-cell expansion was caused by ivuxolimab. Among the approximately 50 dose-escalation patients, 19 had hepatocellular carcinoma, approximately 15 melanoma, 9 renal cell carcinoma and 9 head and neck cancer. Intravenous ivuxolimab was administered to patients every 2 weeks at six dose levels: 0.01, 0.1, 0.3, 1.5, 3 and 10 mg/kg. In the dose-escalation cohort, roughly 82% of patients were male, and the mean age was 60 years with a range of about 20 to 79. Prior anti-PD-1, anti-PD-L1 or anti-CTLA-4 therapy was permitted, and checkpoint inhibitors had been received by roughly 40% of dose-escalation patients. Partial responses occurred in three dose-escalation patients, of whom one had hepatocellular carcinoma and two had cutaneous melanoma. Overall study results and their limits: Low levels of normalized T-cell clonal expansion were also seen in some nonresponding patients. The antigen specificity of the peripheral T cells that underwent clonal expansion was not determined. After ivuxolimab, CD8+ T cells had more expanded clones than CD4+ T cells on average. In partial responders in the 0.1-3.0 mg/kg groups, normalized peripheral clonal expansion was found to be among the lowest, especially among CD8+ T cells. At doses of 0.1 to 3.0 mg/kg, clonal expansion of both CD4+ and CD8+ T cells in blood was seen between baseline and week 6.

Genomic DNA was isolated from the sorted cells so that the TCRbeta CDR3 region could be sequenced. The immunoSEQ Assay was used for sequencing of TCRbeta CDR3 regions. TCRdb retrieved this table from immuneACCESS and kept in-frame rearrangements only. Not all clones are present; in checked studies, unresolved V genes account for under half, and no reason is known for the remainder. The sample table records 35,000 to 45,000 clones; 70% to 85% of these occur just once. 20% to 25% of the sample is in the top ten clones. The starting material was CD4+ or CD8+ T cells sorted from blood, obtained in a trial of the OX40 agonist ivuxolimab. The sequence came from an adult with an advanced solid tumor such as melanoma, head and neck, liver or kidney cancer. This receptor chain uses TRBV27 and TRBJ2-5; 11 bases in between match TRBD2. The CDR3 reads CASSLVAGGETQYF. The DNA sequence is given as TGTGCCAGCAGTTTAGTAGCGGGAGGGGAGACCCAGTACTTC.